This T cell receptor beta chain is drawn from a study of blood T cell repertoires in COVID-19. TCRdb keeps only in-frame clones here, not all; method: immunoSEQ multiplex PCR. The repertoire holds around 130,000 clones, with 84% as singletons. Material: peripheral blood. This clonotype was sampled from a human donor in a cohort sampled during active COVID-19.

For the CDR3, the DNA is TGTGCCAGCAGCCCTAGGACCGGGACAGGGGAAGAGACCCAGTACTTC. The encoded protein is CASSPRTGTGEETQYF. J is TRBJ2-5 and V is TRBV9; 10 bases are a match to TRBD1. Per the germline V gene, CDR1 is SGDLS and CDR2 is YYNGEE. J was trimmed by 3 bases and V by 4 bases; bases with no gene match: 9. This CDR3 region has 16 residues.